This T cell receptor beta chain was sequenced during a study of blood T cell repertoires in COVID-19. Looking at the study overall: Material from acute and convalescent COVID-19 was sourced from the United States, Italy and Spain. Sources were T cells, B-cell-depleted T cells, or PBMCs; the material itself was cDNA or gDNA.

The V gene end was trimmed by 5 bases and the J gene end by 8 bases; junction bases not matched to a gene: 4. This CDR3 contains 11 residues. The germline CDR1 and CDR2 sequences are DFQATT and SNEGSKA (reference sequence). The assay was immunoSEQ multiplex PCR, and TCRdb's table has in-frame clones only and misses some. The table records some 170,000 clones, around 80% of them present only once. The genes are TRBV20-1 and TRBJ1-2; 8 bases match TRBD1. What was sequenced was peripheral blood. This sequence was found in a woman aged 80 or over with acute or convalescent COVID-19. The CDR3 protein is CSAWTGWGYTF. CDR3 bases: TGCAGTGCTTGGACAGGGTGGGGCTACACCTTC.